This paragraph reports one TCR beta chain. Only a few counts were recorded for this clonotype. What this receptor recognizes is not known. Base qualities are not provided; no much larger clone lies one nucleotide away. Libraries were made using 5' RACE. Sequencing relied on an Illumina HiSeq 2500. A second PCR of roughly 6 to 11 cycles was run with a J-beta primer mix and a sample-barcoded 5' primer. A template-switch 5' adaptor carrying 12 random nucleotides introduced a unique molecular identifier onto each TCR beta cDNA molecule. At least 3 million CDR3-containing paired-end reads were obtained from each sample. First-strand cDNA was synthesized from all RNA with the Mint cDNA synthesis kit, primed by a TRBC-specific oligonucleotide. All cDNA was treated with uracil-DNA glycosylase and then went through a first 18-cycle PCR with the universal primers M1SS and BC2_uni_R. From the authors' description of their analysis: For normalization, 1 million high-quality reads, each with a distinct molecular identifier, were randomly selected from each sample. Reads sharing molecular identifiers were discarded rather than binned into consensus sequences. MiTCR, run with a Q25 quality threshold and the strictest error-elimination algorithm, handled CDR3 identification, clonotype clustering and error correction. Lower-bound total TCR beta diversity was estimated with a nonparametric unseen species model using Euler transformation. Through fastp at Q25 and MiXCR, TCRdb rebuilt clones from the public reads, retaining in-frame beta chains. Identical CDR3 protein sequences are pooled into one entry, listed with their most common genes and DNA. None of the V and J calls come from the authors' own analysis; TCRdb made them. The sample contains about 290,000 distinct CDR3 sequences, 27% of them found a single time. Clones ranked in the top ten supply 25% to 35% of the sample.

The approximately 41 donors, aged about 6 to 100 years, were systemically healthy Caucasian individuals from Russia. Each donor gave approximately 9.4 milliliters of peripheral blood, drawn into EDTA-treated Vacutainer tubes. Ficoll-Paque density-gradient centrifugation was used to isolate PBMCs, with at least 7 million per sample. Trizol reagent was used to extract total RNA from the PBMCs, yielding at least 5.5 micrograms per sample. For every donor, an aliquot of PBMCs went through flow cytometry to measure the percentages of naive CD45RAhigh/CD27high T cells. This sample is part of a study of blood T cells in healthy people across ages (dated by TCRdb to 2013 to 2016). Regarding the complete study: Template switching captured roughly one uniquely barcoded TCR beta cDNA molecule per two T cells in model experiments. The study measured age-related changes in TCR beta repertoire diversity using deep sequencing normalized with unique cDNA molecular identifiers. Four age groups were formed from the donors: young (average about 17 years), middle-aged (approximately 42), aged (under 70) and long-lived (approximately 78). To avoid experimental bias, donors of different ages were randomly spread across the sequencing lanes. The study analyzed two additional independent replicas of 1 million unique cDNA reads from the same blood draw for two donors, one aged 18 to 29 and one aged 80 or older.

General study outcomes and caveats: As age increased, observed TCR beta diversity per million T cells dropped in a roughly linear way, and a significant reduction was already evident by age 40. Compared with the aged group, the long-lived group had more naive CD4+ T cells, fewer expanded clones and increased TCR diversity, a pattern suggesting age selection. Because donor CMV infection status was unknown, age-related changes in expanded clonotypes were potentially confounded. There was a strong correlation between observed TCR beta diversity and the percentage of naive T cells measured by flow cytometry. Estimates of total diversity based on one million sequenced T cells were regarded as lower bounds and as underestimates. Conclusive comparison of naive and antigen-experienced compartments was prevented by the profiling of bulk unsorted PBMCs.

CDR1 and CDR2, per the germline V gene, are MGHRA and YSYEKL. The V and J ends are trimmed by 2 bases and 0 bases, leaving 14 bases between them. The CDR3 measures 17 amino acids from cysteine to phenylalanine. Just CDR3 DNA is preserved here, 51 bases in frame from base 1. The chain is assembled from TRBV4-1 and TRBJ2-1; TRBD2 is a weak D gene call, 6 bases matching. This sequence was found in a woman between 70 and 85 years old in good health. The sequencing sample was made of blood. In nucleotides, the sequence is TGCGCCAGCAGCCAAAGAGGGGTGGGGGGCTCCTACAATGAGCAGTTCTTC. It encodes CASSQRGVGGSYNEQFF.